These 21 T cell receptor beta chains share one sample of origin, sequenced in a study of T cell repertoires in cytomegalovirus infection. Their antigen targets remain unknown. Using its own MiXCR run on the reads, TCRdb lists one record per CDR3 protein. The table records around 99,000 distinct CDR3 sequences, about 30% of them present only once. The sample was CD8+ T cells from cultured PBMCs, taken from culture after CMV antigen stimulation. The receptors derive from a human donor in good health (CMV status not recorded). Some clones in this sample may be carry-over from other donors' samples.

The V gene is TRBV2, the J gene TRBJ2-1, with TRBD2 matching 12 bases. V shed 6 bases and J 4 bases; nucleotides not matched to a gene: 4. Germline-derived CDR1 and CDR2 are SNHLY and FYNNEI. The CDR3 contains 15 residues. The CDR3 coding sequence is TGTGCCAGCAGAAATACTAGCGGGGGGTACAATGAGCAGTTCTTC. It translates to CASRNTSGGYNEQFF. Together with reference TRBV2 and TRBJ2-1, the CDR3 gives the full variable domain: EPEVTQTPSHQVTQMGQEVILRCVPISNHLYFYWYRQILGQKVEFLVSFYNNEISEKSEIFDDQFSVERPDGSNFTLKIRSTKLEDSAMYFCASRNTSGGYNEQFFGPGTRLTVL.

The chain recombines TRBV20-1 with TRBJ2-2, with a weak D call TRBD2 (5 bases). CDR1 DFQATT and CDR2 SNEGSKA come from the germline V gene (reference sequence). V was shortened by 0 bases and J by 3 bases, with 11 bases between the two germline ends. The CDR3 is made up of 15 amino acids. CDR3 in DNA: TGCAGTGCTAGAGATGACGGGGTTGACACCGGGGAGCTGTTTTTT. As protein: CSARDDGVDTGELFF.

This sequence joins TRBV29-1 and TRBJ2-5, with a weak D call TRBD2 (5 bases). V shed 0 bases and J shed 2 bases, with 7 bases lying between them. CDR3 length equals 13 residues. The germline CDR1 and CDR2 sequences are SQVTM and ANQGSEA. This chain's CDR3 is CSVEDGEQETQYF. CDR3 in DNA: TGCAGCGTTGAAGACGGGGAACAAGAGACCCAGTACTTC.

The chain has TRBV12-3 or TRBV12-4 and TRBJ2-7, with 10 bases aligning to TRBD1. J lost 2 bases, V lost 3 bases, and 4 bases had no gene match. This CDR3 region has 15 residues. The CDR3 DNA is TGTGCCAGCAGTTTTGGGACAGGGGACCCCTACGAGCAGTACTTC. This gives the protein CASSFGTGDPYEQYF.

This clonotype was seen at least ten times. This chain links TRBV7-6 with TRBJ2-1; D uncertain. There are 12 residues in the CDR3. CDR1 and CDR2 (germline): SGHVS, FNYEAQ. Between the trimmed V and J ends, which lost 1 base and 8 bases, there was a span of 6 bases. CDR3 sequence (DNA): TGTGCCAGCAGCTTAGGGATGGATGAGCAGTTCTTC. Residues: CASSLGMDEQFF.

This clonotype has only one observation. One end of the junction varies from germline; a read error may be responsible. J is TRBJ1-5 and V is TRBV4-1; D remains unclear. Per germline, CDR1 MGHRA and CDR2 YSYEKL. The CDR3 covers 16 residues. CDR3 loop: CAGSQDLRETNQPQHF. CDR3 bases: TGCGCCGGCAGCCAAGATCTTCGGGAGACCAATCAGCCCCAGCATTTT.

The chain links TRBV29-1 to TRBJ2-7; TRBD2 might be the D (6 bases). This CDR3 has 13 residues. Trimming took off 4 bases at V and 4 bases at J, with 14 bases between the two ends. Germline CDR1 reads SQVTM; CDR2 reads ANQGSEA. The CDR3 sequence: CSVGMGTAYEQYF. In nucleotides, the CDR3 is TGCAGCGTTGGGATGGGGACTGCATACGAGCAGTACTTC.

The sample holds a few counts of this clonotype. The rearrangement uses TRBV7-8 and TRBJ2-5; the D gene is possibly TRBD1 (6 bases). The CDR3 extends over 18 amino acids. V was pared by 5 bases and J by 1 base, with 23 bases between. Germline-derived CDR1 and CDR2 are SGHVS and FQNEAQ. The CDR3 coding sequence is TGTGCCAGCAGCCTCCGTCCTCCGGGACACATAGTCCAAGAGACCCAGTACTTC. It encodes CASSLRPPGHIVQETQYF.

In its sample, this clonotype was seen many times. The rearrangement joins TRBV13 to TRBJ2-3, with a possible D match to TRBD1 (6 bases). Germline V gene lookup returns CDR1 PRHDT and CDR2 FYEKMQ (reference sequence). This CDR3 region has 15 residues. Between the trimmed V and J ends, which lost 5 bases and 6 bases, there was a span of 18 bases. The CDR3 DNA follows: TGTGCCAGCAGCCCTAGGGACACCCTAAGGGATACGCAGTATTTT. Translated, it gives CASSPRDTLRDTQYF.

This clonotype was seen repeatedly, ten times or more. The chain employs TRBV7-6 and TRBJ2-4; weak D call: TRBD2 (7 bases). V dropped 5 bases and J dropped 0 bases, with 20 bases sitting between them. This CDR3 contains 18 residues. Germline CDR1 is SGHVS and CDR2 is FNYEAQ. The CDR3 is CASSPYREGGLAKNIQYF. The DNA of the CDR3 is TGTGCCAGCAGCCCATACAGGGAGGGGGGACTAGCCAAAAACATTCAGTACTTC.

A few counts support this clonotype. The chain couples TRBV5-4 to TRBJ1-2; a weak D match, TRBD1 (5 bases). Germline CDR1 is SGHNT and CDR2 is YYREEE (reference sequence). This CDR3 contains 16 residues. V was cut by 3 bases and J by 6 bases, with 21 bases left in between. DNA for the CDR3: TGTGCCAGCAGCTCCTCCTTGGAAGTAGGGGTTCATGGCTACACCTTC. Translation gives CASSSSLEVGVHGYTF.

This clonotype was found a few times. The rearrangement links TRBV7-8 to TRBJ2-1; D possibly corresponds to TRBD2 (7 bases). The CDR3 is made up of 17 amino acids. V lost 5 bases to trimming and J lost 3 bases, with 20 bases between them. Germline values: CDR1 SGHVS, CDR2 FQNEAQ. CDR3 coding DNA: TGTGCCAGCAGCCCCAGTCCGGGGGCGGGGGTCTACAATGAGCAGTTCTTC. Residues: CASSPSPGAGVYNEQFF.

The chain recombines TRBV30 with TRBJ2-5; 7 nucleotides match TRBD2. The ends lost 0 bases at V and 2 bases at J; junction bases unmatched: 6. Germline V gene data show CDR1 as GTSNPN and CDR2 as SVGIG (reference sequence). The CDR3 extends over 15 amino acids. The chain's CDR3 is CAWSVGGGPQETQYF. CDR3 bases: TGTGCCTGGAGTGTCGGCGGGGGACCACAAGAGACCCAGTACTTC.

This clonotype appeared a few times. CDR3 sequence (DNA): TGTGCCAGCAGCACGGGACTAGCGGACAATGAGCAGTTCTTC. This codes for CASSTGLADNEQFF. The chain has TRBV12-3 or TRBV12-4 and TRBJ2-1; TRBD2 matches 11 bases. With 6 bases clipped from V and 5 bases from J, the junction kept 3 bases outside the gene matches. CDR3 length: 14 residues.

V gene TRBV5-1 combines with J gene TRBJ2-2, with 9 bases matching TRBD2. With 2 bases clipped from V and 3 bases from J, the junction kept 20 bases outside the gene matches. CDR1 and CDR2 from the germline V gene are SGHRS and YFSETQ. CDR3 length equals 21 residues. This CDR3 is CASSFTGRGGSGGKDTGELFF. DNA for the CDR3: TGCGCCAGCAGCTTCACAGGGCGCGGAGGTAGCGGGGGTAAGGACACCGGGGAGCTGTTTTTT.

This clonotype was seen once. This rearrangement joins TRBV28 to TRBJ2-7; 7 bases are a match to TRBD1. In germline, CDR1 is MDHEN, CDR2 SYDVKM. The CDR3 length is 12 residues. The trim removed 5 bases at V and 5 bases at J, leaving 3 bases unmatched. CDR3 amino acids: CASSPDRDEQYF. CDR3 sequence (DNA): TGTGCCAGCAGTCCTGACAGGGACGAGCAGTACTTC.

This clonotype was observed a few times. The chain is built from TRBV11-2 and TRBJ2-7, with D uncertain. The CDR3 spans 14 residues. CDR1 is SGHAT and CDR2 is FQNNGV in the germline V gene. The germline V and J ends were trimmed by 5 bases and 6 bases, with 17 bases remaining between them. The CDR3: CASSTSGRPGEQYF. The CDR3 DNA is TGTGCCAGCAGCACCTCAGGCAGGCCTGGCGAGCAGTACTTC.

In this sample, this clonotype turned up a few times. V is TRBV12-3 or TRBV12-4 and J is TRBJ2-2; TRBD2 matches at 11 bases. The CDR3 loop spans 18 amino acids. J gave up 1 base and V 5 bases, and 9 bases lay outside the gene matches. CDR3 in DNA: TGTGCCAGCAGTCCCACCATTCTAGCGGGGGGGAACACCGGGGAGCTGTTTTTT. As protein: CASSPTILAGGNTGELFF.

The gene calls are TRBV12-3 or TRBV12-4 and TRBJ2-4; a possible D gene is TRBD2 (5 bases). Trimming removed 6 bases at V and 2 bases at J, with 8 bases between. The CDR3 loop spans 13 amino acids. Here the CDR3 DNA reads TGTGCCAGCAGATCCGGGACCAAAAACATTCAGTACTTC. Protein: CASRSGTKNIQYF.

This clonotype has ten or more counts. The V and J genes are TRBV19 and TRBJ1-1, with TRBD1 matching 10 bases. The germline V gene has CDR1 LNHDA and CDR2 SQIVND (reference sequence). This CDR3 has 14 amino acids. J lost 1 base, V lost 5 bases, and 1 base had no gene match. The CDR3 DNA is TGTGCCAGTAGTGGGGACAGGGGGAACACTGAAGCTTTCTTT. Its translation is CASSGDRGNTEAFF. Using reference TRBV19 and TRBJ1-1 for the parts outside the CDR3, the full variable domain is DGGITQSPKYLFRKEGQNVTLSCEQNLNHDAMYWYRQDPGQGLRLIYYSQIVNDFQKGDIAEGYSVSREKKESFPLTVTSAQKNPTAFYLCASSGDRGNTEAFFGQGTRLTVV.

The V and J genes are TRBV14 and TRBJ2-2; unclear D gene. The length of the CDR3 is 12 residues. Germline loops: CDR1 SGHDN, CDR2 FVKESK. The V end lost 2 bases, the J end lost 9 bases, and 7 bases lay between the germline ends. The CDR3 coding sequence is TGTGCCAGCAGCCAAAGTCACAGGGAGCTGTTTTTT. Encoded protein: CASSQSHRELFF.